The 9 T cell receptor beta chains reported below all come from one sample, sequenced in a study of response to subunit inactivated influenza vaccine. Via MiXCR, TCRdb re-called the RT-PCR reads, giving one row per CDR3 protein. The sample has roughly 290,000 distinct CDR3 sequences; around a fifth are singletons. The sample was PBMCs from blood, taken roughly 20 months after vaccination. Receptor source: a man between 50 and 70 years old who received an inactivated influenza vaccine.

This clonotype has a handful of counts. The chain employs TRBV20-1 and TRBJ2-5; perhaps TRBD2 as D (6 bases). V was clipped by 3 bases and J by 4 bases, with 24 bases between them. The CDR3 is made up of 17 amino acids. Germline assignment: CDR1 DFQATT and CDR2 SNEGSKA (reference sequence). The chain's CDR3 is CSASTSTGTPQPETQYF. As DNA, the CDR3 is TGCAGTGCTAGCACTAGCACCGGGACGCCCCAACCAGAGACCCAGTACTTC.

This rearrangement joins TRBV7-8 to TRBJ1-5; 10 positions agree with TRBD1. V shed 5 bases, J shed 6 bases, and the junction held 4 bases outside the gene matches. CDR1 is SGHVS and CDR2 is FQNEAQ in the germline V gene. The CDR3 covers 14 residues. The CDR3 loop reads CASSVDRGSQPQHF. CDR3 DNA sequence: TGTGCCAGCAGCGTGGACAGGGGGAGTCAGCCCCAGCATTTT. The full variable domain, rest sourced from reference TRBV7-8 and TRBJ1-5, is GAGVSQSPRYKVAKRGQDVALRCDPISGHVSLFWYQQALGQGPEFLTYFQNEAQLDKSGLPSDRFFAERPEGSVSTLKIQRTQQEDSAVYLCASSVDRGSQPQHFGDGTRLSIL.

The CDR3 protein is CASSYDRDRELEQYF. CDR3 bases: TGTGCCAGCAGTTACGATCGGGACAGGGAATTGGAGCAGTACTTC. V usage is TRBV6-2 or TRBV6-3 and J usage is TRBJ2-7; the match to TRBD1 covers 9 bases. V dropped 2 bases and J dropped 7; count of bases not matched to a gene: 9. Germline V gene data show CDR1 as MNHEY and CDR2 as SVGEGT. CDR3 size: 15 residues.

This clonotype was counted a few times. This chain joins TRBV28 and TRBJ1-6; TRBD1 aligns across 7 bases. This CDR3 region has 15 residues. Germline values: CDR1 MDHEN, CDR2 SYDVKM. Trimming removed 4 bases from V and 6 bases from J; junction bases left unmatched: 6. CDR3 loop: CASSWLTGTNSPLHF. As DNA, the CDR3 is TGTGCCAGCAGTTGGCTGACAGGGACTAATTCACCCCTCCACTTT.

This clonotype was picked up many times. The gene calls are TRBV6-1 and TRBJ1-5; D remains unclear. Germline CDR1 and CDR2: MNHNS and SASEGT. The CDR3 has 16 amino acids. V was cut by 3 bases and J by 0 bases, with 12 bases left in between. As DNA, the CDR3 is TGTGCCAGCAGTGAGGGTCAGGCCTATAGCAATCAGCCCCAGCATTTT. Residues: CASSEGQAYSNQPQHF.

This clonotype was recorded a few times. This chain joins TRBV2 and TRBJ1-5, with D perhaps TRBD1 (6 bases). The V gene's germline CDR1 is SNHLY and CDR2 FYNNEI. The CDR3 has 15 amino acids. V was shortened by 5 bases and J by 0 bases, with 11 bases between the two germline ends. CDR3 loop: CASSWDINSNQPQHF. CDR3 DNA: TGTGCCAGCAGTTGGGACATCAATAGCAATCAGCCCCAGCATTTT.

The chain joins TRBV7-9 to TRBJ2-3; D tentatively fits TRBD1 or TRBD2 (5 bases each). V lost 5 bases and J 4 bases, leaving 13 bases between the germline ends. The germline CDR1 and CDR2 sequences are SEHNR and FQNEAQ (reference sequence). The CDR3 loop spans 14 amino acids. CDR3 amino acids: CASSGWGSADTQYF. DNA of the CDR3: TGTGCCAGCAGCGGTTGGGGGTCCGCAGATACGCAGTATTTT.

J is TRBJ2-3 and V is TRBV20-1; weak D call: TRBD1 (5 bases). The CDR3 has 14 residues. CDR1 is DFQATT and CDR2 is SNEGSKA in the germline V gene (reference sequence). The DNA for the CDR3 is TGCAGCCCCCGAGTAGGGGCCAGCACAGATACGCAGTATTTT. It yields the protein CSPRVGASTDTQYF.

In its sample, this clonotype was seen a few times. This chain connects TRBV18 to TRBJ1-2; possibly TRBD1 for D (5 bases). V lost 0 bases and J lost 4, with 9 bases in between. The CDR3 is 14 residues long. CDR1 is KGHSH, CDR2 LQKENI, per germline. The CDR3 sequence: CASSPPGQLYGYTF. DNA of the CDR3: TGTGCCAGCTCACCACCGGGGCAGCTCTATGGCTACACCTTC.